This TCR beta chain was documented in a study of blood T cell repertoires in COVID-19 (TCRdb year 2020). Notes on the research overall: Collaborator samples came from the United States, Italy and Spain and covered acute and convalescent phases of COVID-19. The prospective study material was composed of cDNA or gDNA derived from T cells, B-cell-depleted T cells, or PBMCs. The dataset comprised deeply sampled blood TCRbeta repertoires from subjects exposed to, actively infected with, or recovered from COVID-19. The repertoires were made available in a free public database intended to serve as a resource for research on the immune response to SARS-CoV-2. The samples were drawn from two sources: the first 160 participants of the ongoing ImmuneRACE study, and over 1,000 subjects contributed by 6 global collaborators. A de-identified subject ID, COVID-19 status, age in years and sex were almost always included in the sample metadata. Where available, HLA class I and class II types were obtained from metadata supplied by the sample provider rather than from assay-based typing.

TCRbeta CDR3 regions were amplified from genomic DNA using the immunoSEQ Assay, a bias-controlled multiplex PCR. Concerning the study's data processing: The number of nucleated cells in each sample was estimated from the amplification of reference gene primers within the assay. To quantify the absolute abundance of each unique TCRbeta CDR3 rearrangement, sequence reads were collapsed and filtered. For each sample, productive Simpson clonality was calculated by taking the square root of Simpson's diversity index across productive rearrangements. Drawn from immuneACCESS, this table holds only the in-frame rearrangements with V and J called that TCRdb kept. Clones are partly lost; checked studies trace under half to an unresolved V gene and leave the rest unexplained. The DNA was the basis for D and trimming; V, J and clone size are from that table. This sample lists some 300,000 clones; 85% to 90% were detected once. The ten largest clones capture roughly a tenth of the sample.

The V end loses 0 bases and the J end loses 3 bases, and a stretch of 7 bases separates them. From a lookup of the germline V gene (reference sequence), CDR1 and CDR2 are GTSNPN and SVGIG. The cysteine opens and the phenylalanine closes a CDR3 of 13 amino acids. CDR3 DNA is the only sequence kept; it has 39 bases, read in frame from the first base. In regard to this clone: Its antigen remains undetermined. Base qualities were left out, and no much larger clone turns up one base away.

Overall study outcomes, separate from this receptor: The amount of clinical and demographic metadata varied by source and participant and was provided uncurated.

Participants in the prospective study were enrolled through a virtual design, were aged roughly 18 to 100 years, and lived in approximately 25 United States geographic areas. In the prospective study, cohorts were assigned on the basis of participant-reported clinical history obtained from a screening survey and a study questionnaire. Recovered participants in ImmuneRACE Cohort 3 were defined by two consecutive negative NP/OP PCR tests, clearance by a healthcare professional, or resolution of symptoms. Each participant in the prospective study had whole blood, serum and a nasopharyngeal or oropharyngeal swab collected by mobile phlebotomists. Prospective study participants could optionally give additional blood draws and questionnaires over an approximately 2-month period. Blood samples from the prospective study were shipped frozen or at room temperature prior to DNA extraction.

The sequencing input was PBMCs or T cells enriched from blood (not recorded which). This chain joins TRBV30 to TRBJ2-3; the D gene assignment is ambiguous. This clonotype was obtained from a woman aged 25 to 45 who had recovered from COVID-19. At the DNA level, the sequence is TGTGCCTGGAGTGTCAGGCTAACAGATACGCAGTATTTT. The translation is CAWSVRLTDTQYF.